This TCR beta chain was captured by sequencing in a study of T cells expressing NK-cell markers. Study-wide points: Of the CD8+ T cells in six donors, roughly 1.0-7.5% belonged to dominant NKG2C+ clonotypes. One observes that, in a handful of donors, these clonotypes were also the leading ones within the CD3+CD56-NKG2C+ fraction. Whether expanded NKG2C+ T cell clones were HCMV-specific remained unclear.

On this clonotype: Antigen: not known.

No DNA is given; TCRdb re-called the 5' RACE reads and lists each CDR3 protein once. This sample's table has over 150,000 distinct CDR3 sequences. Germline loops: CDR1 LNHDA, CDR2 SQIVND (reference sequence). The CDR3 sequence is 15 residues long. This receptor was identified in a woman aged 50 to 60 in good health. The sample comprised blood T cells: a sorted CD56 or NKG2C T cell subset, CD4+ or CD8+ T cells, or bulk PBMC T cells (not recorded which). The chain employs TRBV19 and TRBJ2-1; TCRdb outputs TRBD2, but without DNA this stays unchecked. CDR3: CASTPTSGRPREQFF.